This T cell receptor (beta chain) was sequenced in a study of cytomegalovirus exposure and HLA in healthy donors. This table comes from immunoSEQ multiplex PCR, and its TCRdb copy is limited to in-frame clones, with some not included. The data hold 150,000 to 200,000 clones, with roughly nine tenths observed a single time. Input material: PBMCs. The sequence came from a woman aged 18-35 years in good health and CMV-seropositive.

CDR3 in DNA: TGTGCCTGGGAGACAGGCTACGAGCAGTACTTC. Translating gives CAWETGYEQYF. The V and J genes are TRBV30 and TRBJ2-7, with D possibly matching TRBD1 (6 bases). This CDR3 contains 11 residues. Germline V gene lookup returns CDR1 GTSNPN and CDR2 SVGIG (reference sequence). V dropped 5 bases and J dropped 3 bases, with 8 bases sitting between them.